This T cell receptor (beta chain) derives from a study of CD8 T cells in Susac syndrome. Overall study: At blood draw, Susac syndrome patients were therapy-naive, on corticosteroids, or on intravenous immunoglobulin alone.

It was with random hexamers that about 0.45 to 1 ug RNA was reverse transcribed. TCRdb re-derived calls from the immunoSEQ multiplex PCR reads in MiXCR, one entry per CDR3 protein. The sample contains 120,000 to 150,000 distinct CDR3 sequences, around 95% of which appear only once. The CDR3 has 15 residues. Per germline, CDR1 KGHSH and CDR2 LQKENI. Trimming removed 5 bases at V and 5 bases at J, with 16 bases between. This TCR derives from a human donor with Susac syndrome. Sequenced sample: CD4+ T cells from PBMCs. The chain couples TRBV18 to TRBJ1-5, with D tentatively TRBD1 (5 bases). The DNA for the CDR3 is TGTGCCAGCTCAATCGGCGGGGCGACGGATCAGCCCCAGCATTTT. It encodes CASSIGGATDQPQHF.